These 22 T cell receptor beta chains came from one sample sequenced in a study of T cells in Graves' hyperthyroidism and ophthalmopathy. RNA transcripts gave rise to amplified TCR beta CDR3 regions. An initial round of RT-PCR targeting the TCR CDR3 relied on the HTBI primer set. TCRdb reanalysed the multiplex PCR reads using MiXCR and keeps one entry per CDR3 protein. The sample lists hundreds of thousands of distinct CDR3 sequences, more than 12% occurring once. The sample comprised blood. All receptors derive from a woman in her forties or fifties with Graves' ophthalmopathy.

This clonotype came up many times. The V and J genes are TRBV7-9 and TRBJ1-1; TRBD1 agrees at 9 bases. The CDR3 spans 21 residues. The germline gives CDR1 SEHNR, CDR2 FQNEAQ (reference sequence). J lost 0 bases, V lost 4 bases, and 21 bases had no gene match. In nucleotides, the CDR3 is TGTGCCAGCAGCTATCACGGGACAGGGACGGGAGGTCCCTCGATGAACACTGAAGCTTTCTTT. Its protein is CASSYHGTGTGGPSMNTEAFF.

On this clonotype: This may arise from a read error, as a much more abundant clone is one base away. This CDR3 reads CASSPNRANQPQHF. Written as DNA, the CDR3 is TGTGCCAGCAGCCCGAACAGGGCCAATCAGCCCCAGCATTTT. The genes are TRBV9 and TRBJ1-5, with D possibly being TRBD1 (6 bases). The CDR3 contains 14 residues. Trimming removed 4 bases at V and 3 bases at J, with 11 bases between. CDR1 and CDR2 from the germline V gene are SGDLS and YYNGEE. The whole variable domain, filled in from reference TRBV9 and TRBJ1-5, reads DSGVTQTPKHLITATGQRVTLRCSPRSGDLSVYWYQQSLDQGLQFLIQYYNGEERAKGNILERFSAQQFPDLHSELNLSSLELGDSALYFCASSPNRANQPQHFGDGTRLSIL.

This clonotype occurred many times. The V call is TRBV28, the J call TRBJ1-2; perhaps TRBD1 as D (6 bases). This CDR3 is built from 12 residues. CDR1 is MDHEN, CDR2 SYDVKM, per germline. V lost 2 bases and J lost 6, with 7 bases in between. The CDR3 nucleotides read TGTGCCAGCAGTTTAAGGGGGGATGGCTACACCTTC. This gives the protein CASSLRGDGYTF.

CDR3 in amino acids: CSALGTHGTTNTGELFF. In DNA, the CDR3 is TGCAGTGCTCTAGGGACTCACGGGACTACGAACACCGGGGAGCTGTTTTTT. The chain employs TRBV20-1 and TRBJ2-2, with 7 bases aligning to TRBD2. This CDR3 spans 17 amino acids. Germline CDR1 is DFQATT and CDR2 is SNEGSKA (reference sequence). The ends lost 5 bases at V and 0 bases at J; junction bases unmatched: 12.

J is TRBJ1-4 and V is TRBV28; no definite D call. The CDR3 is 14 amino acids. V was trimmed by 1 base and J by 8 bases, leaving 11 bases between them. CDR1 MDHEN and CDR2 SYDVKM come from the germline V gene. CDR3: CASSLSGSGEKLFF. CDR3 DNA sequence: TGTGCCAGCAGTTTATCGGGGTCGGGGGAAAAACTGTTTTTT. Full variable domain (missing parts from reference TRBV28 and TRBJ1-4): DVKVTQSSRYLVKRTGEKVFLECVQDMDHENMFWYRQDPGLGLRLIYFSYDVKMKEKGDIPEGYSVSREKKERFSLILESASTNQTSMYLCASSLSGSGEKLFFGSGTQLSVL.

This clonotype showed up many times. The V call is TRBV7-2, the J call TRBJ1-2, with TRBD1 identical over 11 bases. This CDR3 comprises 17 residues. CDR1 is SGHTA, CDR2 FQGNSA, per germline. After removal of 6 bases from V and 7 bases from J, the junction contained 16 bases not matched to a gene. The chain's CDR3 is CASSLPGGQGVASGYTF. The DNA of the CDR3 is TGTGCCAGCAGTTTACCCGGGGGACAGGGGGTCGCCAGTGGCTACACCTTC.

Many counts were recorded for this clonotype. The chain links TRBV5-1 to TRBJ2-3; D ambiguous. The germline V gene encodes CDR1 SGHRS and CDR2 YFSETQ. The ends were cut back, 0 bases at V and 2 bases at J, with 16 bases in the middle. The CDR3 has 17 amino acids. The CDR3 protein is CASSLGTDASYTDTQYF. The CDR3 region has the DNA TGCGCCAGCAGCTTGGGGACCGACGCGTCGTACACAGATACGCAGTATTTT.

This clonotype was picked up many times. The rearrangement joins TRBV9 to TRBJ1-2, with TRBD1 matching over 9 bases. Germline V gene lookup returns CDR1 SGDLS and CDR2 YYNGEE. The J segment lost 3 bases and the V segment lost 3 bases, leaving 6 bases of the junction unmatched. The CDR3 consists of 15 residues. The CDR3 reads CASSGPRQGDYGYTF. CDR3 coding DNA: TGTGCCAGCAGCGGCCCGAGACAGGGGGACTATGGCTACACCTTC.

This clonotype was seen repeatedly, ten times or more. The chain carries TRBV3-1 and TRBJ2-7; D gene ambiguous. The CDR3 spans 14 residues. The V gene lost 1 base and the J gene lost 2 bases, with 9 bases spanning the gap. The V gene's germline CDR1 is LGHDT and CDR2 YNNKEL (reference sequence). The CDR3 DNA reads TGTGCCAGCAGCCAAGTGGTCCGACCCTACGAGCAGTACTTC. Its protein product is CASSQVVRPYEQYF.

The chain has TRBV4-2 and TRBJ1-1; D not resolved. Germline-derived CDR1 and CDR2 are LGHNA and YNFKEQ. V was shortened by 1 base and J by 0 bases, with 6 bases between the two germline ends. CDR3 length equals 14 residues. DNA of the CDR3: TGTGCCAGCAGCCAAGTAGCTATGAACACTGAAGCTTTCTTT. Its translation is CASSQVAMNTEAFF.

To note about this clonotype: A much bigger clone sits one base away, suggesting this may be a read error. The chain employs TRBV28 and TRBJ1-6; D unresolved. CDR1 and CDR2 (germline): MDHEN, SYDVKM. The CDR3 loop spans 16 amino acids. The DNA for the CDR3 is TGTGCCGGCAGTTTTCCCAGGAGCTCCTATAATTCACCCCTCCACTTT. Translating it yields CAGSFPRSSYNSPLHF.

This clonotype was found a few times. This chain uses TRBV19 with TRBJ2-3; D gene unclear. The CDR3 loop spans 14 amino acids. Per germline, CDR1 LNHDA and CDR2 SQIVND (reference sequence). Between the trimmed V and J ends, which lost 7 bases and 4 bases, there was a span of 15 bases. The CDR3 nucleotides read TGTGCCAGTAAAGATCGTCCTCCGGCAGATACGCAGTATTTT. This translates into CASKDRPPADTQYF.

This clonotype was detected ten times or more. DNA for the CDR3: TGTGCCAGCAGCGGACAGCTCGAGCTGTTTTTT. Protein product: CASSGQLELFF. V gene TRBV12-3 or TRBV12-4 combines with J gene TRBJ2-2; a possible D gene is TRBD1 (6 bases). The CDR3 covers 11 residues. V was trimmed by 6 bases and J by 11 bases, leaving 10 bases between them.

In its sample, this clonotype was seen many times. This chain joins TRBV20-1 and TRBJ2-1; D is perhaps TRBD1 or TRBD2 (7 bases each). The CDR3 is 17 amino acids. Germline CDR1 is DFQATT and CDR2 is SNEGSKA (reference sequence). V gave up 5 bases and J gave up 8 bases, with 28 bases separating them. CDR3 sequence reads: CSAPEGGGTPRGHEQFF. In DNA, the CDR3 is TGCAGTGCTCCCGAGGGGGGGGGGACCCCAAGGGGGCATGAGCAGTTCTTC.

This clonotype was found a few times. The gene calls are TRBV6-5 and TRBJ2-7, with 7 positions matching TRBD1. CDR1 and CDR2 from the germline V gene are MNHEY and SVGAGI. CDR3 length: 13 amino acids. Trimming at V came to 1 base and at J to 3 bases, leaving 0 bases not matched to a gene. Written as DNA, the CDR3 is TGTGCCAGCAGTTACTACAGGGGCTACGAGCAGTACTTC. This encodes CASSYYRGYEQYF.

This clonotype was seen repeatedly, ten times or more. The V gene is TRBV5-1, the J gene TRBJ1-6; tentative D call: TRBD1 (5 bases). The V end was cut by 0 bases, the J end by 7 bases, with 11 bases between. Germline CDR1 is SGHRS and CDR2 is YFSETQ. CDR3 length: 15 amino acids. Written as DNA, the CDR3 is TGCGCCAGCAGCTTGGACGGGGGTAGGAATTCACCCCTCCACTTT. It codes for CASSLDGGRNSPLHF.

The rearrangement links TRBV12-3 or TRBV12-4 to TRBJ1-4; 7 bases align to TRBD1. V was pared by 8 bases and J by 8 bases, with 8 bases of the junction left unmatched. The CDR3 loop spans 13 amino acids. Here the CDR3 reads CASREGAREKLFF. CDR3 DNA sequence: TGTGCCAGCCGAGAGGGGGCTAGAGAAAAACTGTTTTTT.

The sample holds many counts of this clonotype. V and J are TRBV6-1 and TRBJ2-4; D gene unclear. Looked up from germline, CDR1 is MNHNS and CDR2 is SASEGT. V lost 2 bases, J lost 0 bases, and 11 bases lay in between. CDR3 length: 16 residues. The CDR3 here is CASSERTVLAKNIQYF. The DNA for the CDR3 is TGTGCCAGCAGTGAAAGGACGGTTCTAGCCAAAAACATTCAGTACTTC.

There are a few counts of this clonotype. The chain links TRBV7-9 to TRBJ1-2; TRBD1 matches at 7 bases. This CDR3 spans 14 amino acids. The V gene end was trimmed by 1 base and the J gene end by 8 bases; junction bases not matched to a gene: 7. Germline V gene data show CDR1 as SEHNR and CDR2 as FQNEAQ (reference sequence). CDR3 amino acids: CASSLGQGQEGYTF. DNA for the CDR3: TGTGCCAGCAGCTTAGGACAGGGCCAGGAGGGCTACACCTTC.

This clonotype was seen only a few times. This rearrangement joins TRBV4-1 to TRBJ2-1; D might be TRBD2 (6 bases). The CDR3 length is 15 residues. V gave up 1 base and J gave up 3 bases, with 10 bases separating them. Germline V CDR1 and CDR2: MGHRA, YSYEKL. CDR3 sequence (DNA): TGCGCCAGCAGCCAAGCGGGAGTAGTCTACAATGAGCAGTTCTTC. Translating gives CASSQAGVVYNEQFF.

The chain's CDR3 is CSAGTLAGFTDTQYF. DNA of the CDR3: TGCAGTGCTGGTACCCTAGCGGGGTTCACAGATACGCAGTATTTT. The chain employs TRBV20-1 and TRBJ2-3; TRBD2 aligns across 9 bases. The CDR3 runs to 15 residues. V was clipped by 5 bases and J by 2 bases; unmatched bases: 8. The germline CDR1 and CDR2 sequences are DFQATT and SNEGSKA (reference sequence).

The sample holds one count of this clonotype. A much larger clone is a single base away; this may be a read error. The gene calls are TRBV28 and TRBJ2-3; unclear D gene. The V gene lost 11 bases and the J gene lost 3 bases, with 9 bases spanning the gap. This CDR3 region has 11 residues. The germline V gene encodes CDR1 MDHEN and CDR2 SYDVKM. Written as DNA, the CDR3 is TGTGCCGGTCTTGCTACAGATACGCAGTATTTT. Protein product: CAGLATDTQYF. Variable domain in full (rest from reference TRBV28 and TRBJ2-3): DVKVTQSSRYLVKRTGEKVFLECVQDMDHENMFWYRQDPGLGLRLIYFSYDVKMKEKGDIPEGYSVSREKKERFSLILESASTNQTSMYLCAGLATDTQYFGPGTRLTVL.